The entry that follows covers one T cell receptor beta chain sequence. The antigen is undetermined. This sequence may be a read error, since a much larger clone differs from it by one base. The library was made from cDNA and included unique molecular identifiers. MiXCR was run by TCRdb on the PCR reads, yielding one entry per CDR3 protein. Counted here are some 690,000 distinct CDR3 sequences, around 27% occurring once; the ten biggest clones make up roughly 0.57%. These data come from a study of post-analysis software for immune sequencing data. Study context: Courses of disease covered relapsing-remitting, secondary progressive and progressive-relapsing multiple sclerosis. Findings and limits, study-wide: There were five TRBV segments more frequent in patients than controls, and TRBV5-6, TRBV5-1 and TRBV20-1 were among them.

This CDR3 has 13 amino acids. Germline V lookup: CDR1 MNHEY, CDR2 SMNVEV (reference sequence). The sequence was collected from a girl between 10 and 17 years old with multiple sclerosis. The rearrangement joins TRBV27 to TRBJ2-5; TRBD2 is a possible D gene (5 bases). Material for sequencing was blood. As DNA, the CDR3 is TGTGCCGGCAGTTTTGGGCAGGCGGGTGAGCAGTACTTC. Amino acid sequence: CAGSFGQAGEQYF.